These T cell receptor beta chains were read from a single sample in a study of blood T cell repertoires in COVID-19. Some clones are missing from TCRdb's copy, which holds only in-frame ones; the method was immunoSEQ multiplex PCR. This sample carries roughly 100,000 clones, approximately 80% of them seen once, and the ten largest clones take approximately 10%. Sequenced: peripheral blood. Receptor source: a woman aged 80 or older with acute or convalescent COVID-19. Each CDR3 is given with its conserved first and last residue. Fields, in order: D gene, clone size, V gene, CDR3 protein. D genes are given only for firm matches. For some rows the clone size is stated as once, few or many, or as a class when expanded; others skip it.

D: -; size: -; V: TRBV7-9; CDR3: CASSPYGGTGNEQFF
D: -; size: -; V: TRBV20-1; CDR3: CSASRAGEEKLFF
D: -; size: -; V: TRBV7-9; CDR3: CASNWVEGNSPLHF
D: -; size: -; V: TRBV18; CDR3: CASSPLGIGVSGNTIYF
D: -; size: -; V: TRBV7-9; CDR3: CASSLWTVRGEKLFF
D: -; size: -; V: TRBV10-3; CDR3: CAISGSGRNEQFF
D: -; size: -; V: TRBV6-2/TRBV6-3; CDR3: CASSYEGASPLHF
D: TRBD2; size: -; V: TRBV2; CDR3: CASSEAWTSGAYGEQFF
D: TRBD1; size: -; V: TRBV18; CDR3: CASSSQGPMNTEAFF
D: TRBD2; size: -; V: TRBV7-8; CDR3: CASSQIRTSGTYEQYF
D: -; size: -; V: TRBV29-1; CDR3: CSVWGGGNQPQHF
D: -; size: -; V: TRBV6-8; CDR3: CASSYGGRYGYTF
D: -; size: -; V: TRBV12-3/TRBV12-4; CDR3: CASSLNPPGGYTF
D: -; size: -; V: TRBV11-2; CDR3: CASSLRQPTTNEKLFF
D: -; size: -; V: TRBV10-3; CDR3: CAISGDTSYEQYF
D: TRBD1; size: few; V: TRBV4-1; CDR3: CASSQSSVRGPLKQYF
D: -; size: once; V: TRBV6-5; CDR3: CASSYSWEDGSEQYF
D: TRBD1; size: -; V: TRBV29-1; CDR3: CSVAQGVTYEQYF
D: -; size: -; V: TRBV3-1/TRBV3-2; CDR3: CASSQTDRANTIYF
D: -; size: -; V: TRBV3-1/TRBV3-2; CDR3: CASSQLGGYGYTF
D: -; size: -; V: TRBV19; CDR3: CASSMALEPQPQHF
D: TRBD1; size: -; V: TRBV4-3; CDR3: CASSQDWGQSNYGYTF
D: TRBD1; size: -; V: TRBV4-2; CDR3: CASSPRQGNFPNYGYTF
D: -; size: few; V: TRBV5-4; CDR3: CASSPQNLGQIEAFF
D: TRBD2; size: -; V: TRBV3-1/TRBV3-2; CDR3: CASSQEQSTSGGDTQYF
D: TRBD1; size: -; V: TRBV6-6; CDR3: CASSYSGQGGDGHTF
D: TRBD1; size: -; V: TRBV7-2; CDR3: CASSSGLQGTEAFF
D: TRBD1; size: few; V: TRBV18; CDR3: CASSPMGQGIANYGYTF
D: -; size: -; V: TRBV6-2/TRBV6-3; CDR3: CASSWSLVEYGYTF
D: TRBD1; size: few; V: TRBV19; CDR3: CASSMRAGTGIYEQYF
D: -; size: -; V: TRBV2; CDR3: CASSERSGSGNTIYF
D: TRBD2; size: -; V: TRBV2; CDR3: CASSDPSGSDTQYF
D: -; size: few; V: TRBV30; CDR3: CAWSPPPGLQYF
D: -; size: -; V: TRBV7-2; CDR3: CASSLAGGQYNEQFF
D: -; size: -; V: TRBV5-4; CDR3: CASSLDGQKNTEAFF
D: -; size: -; V: TRBV18; CDR3: CASSPIGAGTSTDTQYF
D: -; size: -; V: TRBV2; CDR3: CASNPRGAEAFF